This T cell receptor (beta chain) was profiled in a study of graft-versus-host responses after intestinal transplantation. This clone showed up just a few times. Its antigen remains unidentified. The germline V gene has CDR1 LNHDA and CDR2 SQIVND (reference sequence). The CDR3 spans 13 residues. Trimming at V came to 7 bases and at J to 1 base, leaving 3 bases not matched to a gene. Here immunoSEQ multiplex PCR was the method, and the copy in TCRdb shows in-frame clones only, minus some. The table includes tens of thousands of clones, 94% detected once. This TCR was recovered from a human donor who was the organ donor for an intestinal transplant. The sample in question was unstimulated CD4+ T cells sorted from spleen or lymph node cells, obtained before transplant. The chain links TRBV19 to TRBJ1-1; 7 bases align to TRBD1. The CDR3 loop is CASIGQENTEAFF. The CDR3 DNA sequence: TGTGCCAGTATCGGACAGGAGAACACTGAAGCTTTCTTT.